This T cell receptor (beta chain) was identified during a study of blood T cell repertoires in COVID-19. Study-level background: From T cells, B-cell-depleted T cells, or PBMCs came the material, which was cDNA or gDNA.

CDR1 and CDR2 from the germline V gene are MDHEN and SYDVKM. V was pared by 7 bases and J by 7 bases, with 16 bases between. The CDR3 consists of 14 residues. Per the original data handling: Nucleated cell number was recorded as an estimate derived from reference gene primer amplification. Assay: immunoSEQ multiplex PCR; the TCRdb copy retains only in-frame clones and omits some. For V, J and clone size, that table is used; D and trimming come from the DNA. The sample has about 250,000 clones; about 90% are singletons. Cohort placement rested on clinical history that participants reported themselves. Shortly before study entry, within 2 weeks, exposed participants had met a COVID-19 case.

Sequencing input: PBMCs or T cells enriched from blood (not recorded which). This chain connects TRBV28 to TRBJ1-4; tentative D call: TRBD1 (5 bases). The receptor was derived from a woman between 40 and 50 years old who had been exposed to COVID-19. The CDR3 spells CASTSPGFSEKLFF. DNA for the CDR3: TGTGCCAGCACCTCCCCAGGGTTTTCTGAAAAACTGTTTTTT.